This TCR beta chain comes out of a study of blood T cells in healthy people across ages. Study-level background: Researchers report that template switching captured about one barcoded beta molecule per two T cells.

Together with a sample-barcoded 5' primer, a J-beta primer mix was included in a second PCR lasting about 6 to 12 cycles. Each cDNA was tagged by a template-switch adaptor containing 12 random nucleotides. TCRdb re-called the 5' RACE reads with MiXCR, one entry per CDR3 protein. The data show roughly 2 million distinct CDR3 sequences, with roughly 50% seen just once and less than 2.5% held by the top ten. Germline loops: CDR1 LGHNA, CDR2 YSLEER. Trimming removed 0 bases from V and 13 bases from J, with 15 bases in between. The CDR3 is 13 residues long. Turning to this clonotype: Antigen unknown.

Approximately 10 milliliters was the volume of peripheral blood drawn from each donor. Overall study results and limits: Older age coincided with a roughly linear decline in TCR beta diversity per million T cells.

The source material was blood. The receptor was isolated from a woman in her 40s in good health. The chain is built from TRBV4-3 and TRBJ1-2; a possible D gene is TRBD1 (5 bases). The CDR3: CASSQDPFRAGTF. CDR3 DNA sequence: TGCGCCAGCAGCCAAGACCCTTTCAGGGCAGGCACCTTC.